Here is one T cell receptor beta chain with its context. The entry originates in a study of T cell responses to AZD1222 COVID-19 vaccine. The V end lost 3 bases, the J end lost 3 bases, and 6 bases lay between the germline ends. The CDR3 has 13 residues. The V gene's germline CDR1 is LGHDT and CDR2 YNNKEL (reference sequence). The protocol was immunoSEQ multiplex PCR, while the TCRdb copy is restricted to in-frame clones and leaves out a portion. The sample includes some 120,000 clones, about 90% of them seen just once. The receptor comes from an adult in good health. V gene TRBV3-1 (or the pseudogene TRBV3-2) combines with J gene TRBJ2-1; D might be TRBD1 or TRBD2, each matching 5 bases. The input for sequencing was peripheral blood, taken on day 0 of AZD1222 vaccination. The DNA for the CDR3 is TGTGCCAGCAGCCAGGGGGTCTACAATGAGCAGTTCTTC. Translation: CASSQGVYNEQFF.